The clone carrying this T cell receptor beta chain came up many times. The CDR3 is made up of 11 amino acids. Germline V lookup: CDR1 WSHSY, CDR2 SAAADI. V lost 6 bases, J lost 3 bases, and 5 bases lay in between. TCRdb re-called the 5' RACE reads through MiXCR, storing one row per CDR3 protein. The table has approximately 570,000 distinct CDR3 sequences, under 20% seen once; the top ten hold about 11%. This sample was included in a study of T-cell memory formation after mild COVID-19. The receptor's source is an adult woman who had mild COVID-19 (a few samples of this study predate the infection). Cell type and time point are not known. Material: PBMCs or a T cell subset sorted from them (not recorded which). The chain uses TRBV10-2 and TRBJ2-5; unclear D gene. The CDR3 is CASRGKETQYF. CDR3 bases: TGCGCCAGCAGGGGCAAAGAGACCCAGTACTTC.